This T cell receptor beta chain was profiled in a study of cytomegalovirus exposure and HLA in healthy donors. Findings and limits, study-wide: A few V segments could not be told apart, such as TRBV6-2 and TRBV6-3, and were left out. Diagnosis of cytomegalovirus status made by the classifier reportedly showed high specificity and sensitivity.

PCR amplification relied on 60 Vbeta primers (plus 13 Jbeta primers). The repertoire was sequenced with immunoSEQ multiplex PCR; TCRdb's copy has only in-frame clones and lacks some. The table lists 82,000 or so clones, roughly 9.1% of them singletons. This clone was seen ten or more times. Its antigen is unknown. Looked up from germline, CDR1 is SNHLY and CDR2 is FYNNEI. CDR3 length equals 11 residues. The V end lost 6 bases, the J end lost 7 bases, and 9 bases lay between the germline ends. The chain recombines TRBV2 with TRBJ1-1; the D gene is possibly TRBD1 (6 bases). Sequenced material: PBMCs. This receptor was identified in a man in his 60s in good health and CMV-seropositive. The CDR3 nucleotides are TGTGCCAGCAGGATAGGGGGTGAAGCTTTCTTT. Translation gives CASRIGGEAFF. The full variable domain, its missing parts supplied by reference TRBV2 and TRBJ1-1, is EPEVTQTPSHQVTQMGQEVILRCVPISNHLYFYWYRQILGQKVEFLVSFYNNEISEKSEIFDDQFSVERPDGSNFTLKIRSTKLEDSAMYFCASRIGGEAFFGQGTRLTVV.